These 10 T cell receptor beta chains came from one sample sequenced in a study of blood T cell repertoires in COVID-19. The assay was immunoSEQ multiplex PCR, and TCRdb's table has in-frame clones only and misses some. The repertoire holds about 190,000 clones, with about 82% as singletons. Sequencing was carried out using peripheral blood. The source of these receptors is a woman in her twenties or thirties with acute or convalescent COVID-19.

The J gene is TRBJ1-6, the V gene TRBV4-3, with 7 bases that match TRBD1. This CDR3 has 17 residues. CDR1 LGHNA and CDR2 YSLEER come from the germline V gene. Trimming cost V 3 bases and J 8 bases; bases outside gene matches: 13. CDR3 protein: CASSQEPTGNFYSPLHF. The CDR3 DNA sequence: TGCGCCAGCAGCCAGGAGCCGACAGGGAACTTCTATTCACCCCTCCACTTT.

In this sample, this clone turned up a few times. The rearrangement links TRBV5-4 to TRBJ1-5; D unclear. The CDR3 consists of 16 residues. Germline assignment: CDR1 SGHNT and CDR2 YYREEE (reference sequence). Deletions cut 3 bases from V and 0 bases from J, with 13 bases between. The CDR3 region has the DNA TGTGCCAGCAGCTCGATGGGAGGGAATAGCAATCAGCCCCAGCATTTT. Translating it yields CASSSMGGNSNQPQHF.

The chain combines TRBV5-1 with TRBJ2-5; possibly TRBD2 for D (5 bases). V lost 2 bases to trimming and J lost 9 bases, with 20 bases between them. Germline lookup yields CDR1 SGHRS and CDR2 YFSETQ. The CDR3 is 15 amino acids. CDR3 sequence: CASSFNTAGSEAQYF. The CDR3 DNA reads as TGCGCCAGCAGCTTCAACACCGCGGGCTCTGAGGCCCAGTACTTC.

The J gene is TRBJ1-4, the V gene TRBV5-1; 7 bases are a match to TRBD1. This CDR3 is 11 amino acids long. In germline, CDR1 is SGHRS, CDR2 YFSETQ. After removal of 5 bases from V and 12 bases from J, the junction contained 4 bases not matched to a gene. The CDR3 protein is CASRSGTELFF. For the CDR3, the DNA is TGCGCCAGCAGATCAGGGACAGAACTGTTTTTT. The full variable domain, in which reference TRBV5-1 and TRBJ1-4 provide the parts outside the CDR3, is KAGVTQTPRYLIKTRGQQVTLSCSPISGHRSVSWYQQTPGQGLQFLFEYFSETQRNKGNFPGRFSGRQFSNSRSEMNVSTLELGDSALYLCASRSGTELFFGSGTQLSVL.

The chain links TRBV28 to TRBJ1-6; D not certain. Between the trimmed V and J ends, which lost 2 bases and 6 bases, there was a span of 5 bases. Germline values: CDR1 MDHEN, CDR2 SYDVKM. There are 13 residues in the CDR3. This CDR3 is CASSLIRNSPLHF. The DNA for the CDR3 is TGTGCCAGCAGTTTAATCCGTAATTCACCCCTCCACTTT.

The CDR3 here is CASSFGHRGLSPLHF. The DNA for the CDR3 is TGTGCCAGCAGCTTCGGGCACAGGGGGCTCTCACCCCTCCACTTT. The chain couples TRBV5-6 to TRBJ1-6; 9 bases line up with TRBD1. Germline loops: CDR1 SGHDT, CDR2 YYEEEE. The CDR3 loop spans 15 amino acids. V was pared by 2 bases and J by 10 bases, with 7 bases of the junction left unmatched.

The V and J genes are TRBV13 and TRBJ2-7, with 9 bases lining up with TRBD1. Trimming removed 6 bases from V and 6 bases from J; junction bases left unmatched: 6. The germline CDR1 and CDR2 sequences are PRHDT and FYEKMQ (reference sequence). The CDR3 runs 13 residues. The CDR3 DNA follows: TGTGCCAGCAGAAAACAGGGGGCCAGCGAGCAGTACTTC. Translated: CASRKQGASEQYF.

This chain joins TRBV3-1 (or the pseudogene TRBV3-2) and TRBJ1-1; D is unclear. Per the germline V gene, CDR1 is LGHDT and CDR2 is YNNKEL (reference sequence). The CDR3 contains 12 residues. V lost 4 bases, J lost 5 bases, and 8 bases lay in between. CDR3 nucleotides: TGTGCCAGCAGCCCCTCGTATACTGAAGCTTTCTTT. It codes for CASSPSYTEAFF.

In this sample, this clone turned up once. This sequence joins TRBV3-1 (or the pseudogene TRBV3-2) and TRBJ2-5, with TRBD2 identical over 10 bases. Germline V lookup: CDR1 LGHDT, CDR2 YNNKEL (reference sequence). V was pared by 5 bases and J by 2 bases, with 5 bases of the junction left unmatched. CDR3 length: 15 residues. CDR3 region: CASSSRLAGQETQYF. DNA of the CDR3: TGTGCCAGCAGCTCGCGACTAGCGGGTCAAGAGACCCAGTACTTC.

This chain links TRBV28 with TRBJ1-2, with D perhaps TRBD1 (6 bases). In germline, CDR1 is MDHEN, CDR2 SYDVKM. This CDR3 spans 12 amino acids. The germline V and J ends were trimmed by 8 bases and 7 bases, with 14 bases remaining between them. Written as DNA, the CDR3 is TGTGCCAGCTATCCAGGGGAGAGTGGCTACACCTTC. Protein: CASYPGESGYTF.